The rows below give T cell receptor beta chains drawn from one sample of a study of cytomegalovirus exposure and HLA in healthy donors. TCRdb's copy holds only in-frame clones and misses some; the assay was immunoSEQ multiplex PCR. The sample comprises under 200,000 clones, 84% of which are singletons, and about 0.37% rests with the top ten. Sequencing was done on a sample of PBMCs. The receptors were gathered from a boy between 2 and 10 years old in good health and CMV-seronegative. Both conserved end residues are part of each CDR3. A D gene is named only where the DNA matches it firmly. Clone size is given for some rows only: seen once, a few or many times, or a class if the clone is expanded.

TRBV30	once	TRBJ2-1	-	CAWSLRRGQFF	TGTGCCTGGAGTTTAAGACGCGGGCAGTTCTTC
TRBV27	-	TRBJ2-7	-	CASSLSLALEQYF	TGTGCCAGCAGTTTATCACTAGCTCTCGAGCAGTACTTC
TRBV6-1	once	TRBJ2-5	TRBD1	CASGRTGGPGETQYF	TGTGCCAGCGGTAGGACAGGGGGCCCTGGAGAGACCCAGTACTTC
TRBV28	once	TRBJ2-1	TRBD1	CASSMTGSPYNEQFF	TGTGCCAGCAGCATGACAGGGTCCCCTTACAATGAGCAGTTCTTC
TRBV14	-	TRBJ2-1	TRBD2	CASSPLLAGEAEQFF	TGTGCCAGCAGCCCGCTTTTAGCGGGAGAGGCTGAGCAGTTCTTC
TRBV28	-	TRBJ2-6	TRBD2	CASSFYKAGGPISGANVLTF	TGTGCCAGCAGCTTCTACAAAGCGGGAGGGCCCATCTCTGGGGCCAACGTCCTGACTTTC
TRBV6-6	-	TRBJ2-7	TRBD2	CASGRVAGADEQYF	TGTGCCAGCGGAAGAGTAGCGGGAGCCGACGAGCAGTACTTC
TRBV18	-	TRBJ1-1	-	CASSPDTEAFF	TGTGCCAGCTCACCCGACACTGAAGCTTTCTTT
TRBV29-1	few	TRBJ1-5	-	CSVGTDNNQPQHF	TGCAGCGTTGGGACAGATAACAATCAGCCCCAGCATTTT
TRBV6-5	few	TRBJ2-2	TRBD2	CASSLIAGGSGELFF	TGTGCCAGCAGTTTGATAGCGGGAGGGTCCGGGGAGCTGTTTTTT
TRBV6-6	-	TRBJ1-3	TRBD1	CASSYSNRGDTIYF	TGTGCCAGCAGTTACTCGAACAGGGGGGACACCATATATTTT
TRBV14	few	TRBJ1-1	-	CASSQGLDTEAFF	TGTGCCAGCAGCCAGGGCCTGGACACTGAAGCTTTCTTT
TRBV6-6	-	TRBJ2-4	TRBD1	CASSQDRAKNIQYF	TGTGCCAGCAGTCAGGACAGGGCCAAAAACATTCAGTACTTC
TRBV28	-	TRBJ1-5	TRBD1	CASSPWTGAHQPQHF	TGTGCCAGCAGTCCTTGGACAGGGGCCCATCAGCCCCAGCATTTT
TRBV27	-	TRBJ2-1	TRBD2	CASSYSGTSVPNEQFF	TGTGCCAGCAGTTATTCCGGGACTAGCGTCCCCAATGAGCAGTTCTTC
TRBV30	-	TRBJ1-1	TRBD1	CAWSGRGRPTEAFF	TGTGCCTGGAGTGGAAGGGGGCGGCCCACTGAAGCTTTCTTT
TRBV20-1	-	TRBJ2-1	-	CSAPRGEQFF	TGCAGTGCCCCTCGAGGTGAGCAGTTCTTC
TRBV4-1	-	TRBJ2-5	TRBD2	CASSQEGPTAGAGTQYF	TGCGCCAGCAGCCAAGAAGGTCCGACAGCGGGAGCAGGGACCCAGTACTTC
TRBV5-4	-	TRBJ2-3	-	CASSFDKSTDTQYF	TGTGCCAGCAGCTTTGACAAGAGCACAGATACGCAGTATTTT
TRBV4-2	-	TRBJ2-1	TRBD1	CASSQDLGTGGNEQFF	TGTGCCAGCAGCCAAGATCTCGGGACAGGGGGCAATGAGCAGTTCTTC
TRBV18	-	TRBJ2-5	-	CASSGSPPETQYF	TGTGCCAGCTCGGGCTCTCCTCCAGAGACCCAGTACTTC
TRBV5-1	-	TRBJ2-7	TRBD1	CASSFRDRGHEQYF	TGCGCCAGCAGCTTCCGGGACAGGGGACACGAGCAGTACTTC